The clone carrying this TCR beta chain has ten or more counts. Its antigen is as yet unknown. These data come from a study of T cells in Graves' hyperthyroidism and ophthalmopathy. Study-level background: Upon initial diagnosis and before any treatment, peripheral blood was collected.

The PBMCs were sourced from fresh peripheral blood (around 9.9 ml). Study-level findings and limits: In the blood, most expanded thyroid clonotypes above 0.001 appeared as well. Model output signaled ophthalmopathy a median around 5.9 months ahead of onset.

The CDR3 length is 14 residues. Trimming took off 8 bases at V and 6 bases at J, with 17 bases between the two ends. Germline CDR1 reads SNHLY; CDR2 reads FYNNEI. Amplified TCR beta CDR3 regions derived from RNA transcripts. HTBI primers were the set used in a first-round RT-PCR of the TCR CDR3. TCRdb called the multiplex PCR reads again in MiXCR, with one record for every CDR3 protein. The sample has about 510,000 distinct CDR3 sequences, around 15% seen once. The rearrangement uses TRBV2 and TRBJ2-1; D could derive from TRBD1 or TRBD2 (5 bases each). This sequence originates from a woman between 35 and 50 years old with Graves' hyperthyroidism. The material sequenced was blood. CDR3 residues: CASYGDSGGNEQFF. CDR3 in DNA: TGTGCCAGCTACGGTGACAGCGGAGGCAATGAGCAGTTCTTC.